This TCR beta chain was sequenced in a study of cytomegalovirus exposure and HLA in healthy donors (dated by TCRdb to 2017 to 2019). About the full investigation: According to an earlier analysis of 550 to 750 of the donors, about 180 million T cells yielded 95 million to 140 million unique TCR beta sequences and about 300 Gb of sequence data. To decide whether each TCR beta V gene segment behaved as functional or pseudogenic, an earlier analysis of some 570 of the donors relied on high-throughput TCR beta sequencing. In a later analysis, previously published TCR beta repertoires from 666 donors were re-analyzed and high-resolution HLA genotyping was added so that TCR occurrence patterns could be studied. Alongside the repertoire data, information on donor age, sex, ethnicity and CMV serostatus was compiled. The study aimed to test whether signatures of past pathogen exposure could be identified by cataloging public T cell receptors. Every discovery cohort repertoire had been produced on one sequencing platform. An early release covering roughly 600 HLA-typed donors comprised approximately 290 gigabases of sequencing data and approximately 80 million unique TCR sequences. On average, around 240,000 unique TCR beta nucleotide sequences were sequenced per donor among 398 genotyped donors of the cohort, with approximately 18% of those sequences being non-productive. Besides the first cohort of 666 subjects, a separate validation cohort made up of 120 different subjects was used. To predict cytomegalovirus infection status, the study combined high-throughput TCR immunosequencing, statistical association of individual TCRs with disease status, and machine learning. Of the roughly 400 genotyped donors, approximately 80% fell in the genetic ancestry cluster associated with self-reported Caucasian donors. In a later genetic analysis, genome-wide SNP genotypes for about three fifths of the roughly 670 donors were used, and that subset was treated as a discovery cohort. The study profiled the T cell repertoires of under 850 subjects by immunosequencing and related them to cytomegalovirus serostatus. Typing coverage varied by locus: about 629-630 donors for A, B, C, DRB1 and DQB1; roughly 560 for DQA1; over 600 for DPA1; approximately 450 for DPB1. Both class I and class II loci were covered by HLA typing, at four-digit resolution. The later analysis used no new phenotypic data to find candidate immune exposures, relying instead on TCR beta sequences and their occurrence across donors. Roughly five DR-DQ haplotypes were treated as single units for association and clustering because of strong linkage in the cohort.

General study outcomes and caveats: Several of the top co-occurrence clusters appeared to be linked to parvovirus B19, influenza, CMV and Epstein-Barr virus, according to a later analysis. CMV serostatus was the only immune exposure information available for the cohort. When HLA alleles, especially DR and DQ, strongly co-occurred, attributing TCR associations to individual alleles was difficult. Because counts were too low, roughly 18 rarely observed V segments, including chromosome 9 orphons, were left out of the earlier analysis of 500 to 650 of the donors. Roughly uniform sequencing depth across donors was assumed in presence/absence analyses, although this assumption may not hold. In a later analysis, HLA-associated TCR beta chains were found to be more clonally expanded and to have lower generation probabilities than equally common non-associated chains. V-gene and J-gene trimming of TCR beta chains was associated with a missense DCLRE1C variant in a later genetic analysis, and the association was replicated in an independent cohort. Because the 87-base-pair reads could not distinguish some IMGT-functional V segments, including TRBV6-2 and TRBV6-3, those segments were excluded. A further reported finding was that TCR beta sequences accurately predicted the HLA-A and HLA-B alleles for most subjects in the first cohort. Across donors, most TCR sequences were observed very rarely, whereas some public TCRs were present in many individuals. In a later genetic analysis, fewer N-insertions in productive TCRs were reported among donors in an Asian-associated ancestry cluster than the 666-donor mean. Because HLA typing was missing for some donors at each locus, association tests included only the typed subset. The study listed 164 TCR beta chains as associated with cytomegalovirus. A cluster of highly shared sequence variants was judged likely to be a technical artifact of the sequencing pipeline. A later analysis associated 15,000 to 20,000 TCR beta sequences with specific HLA alleles at a false discovery rate of 0.05. Correlated functional status among segregating V segments might reflect linkage disequilibrium, but an unknown experimental factor could not be ruled out. A later analysis found that TCR association rates varied across HLA loci, with DRB1 alleles showing the most associated TCRs and HLA-C alleles the fewest. Most CMV-associated TCR beta chains appeared to be HLA-restricted in a later analysis, and the HLA associations seemed to be driven largely by CMV exposure. In this cohort, only TCR beta chains were sequenced, and detectable features were limited by the absence of alpha or paired-chain data. The authors suggested that the approach could potentially be generalized to other disease states and immunological phenotypes. The classifier was reported to diagnose cytomegalovirus status with high specificity and sensitivity in both the original cohort and the validation cohort. A few of the identified cytomegalovirus-associated TCR beta chains were confirmed in vitro to be specific for cytomegalovirus antigens. Broadly in line with IMGT annotations, most TCR beta V segments showed up in productive rearrangements about 90% or about 30% of the time in an earlier analysis of around 600 of the donors.

The library relied on the immunoSEQ multiplex PCR assay. A mixture of 60 forward primers for TCR Vbeta segments and 13 reverse primers for TCR Jbeta segments was used in the multiplex PCR. The CDR3 region of rearranged TCR beta genes was amplified from genomic DNA with a multiplex PCR assay. Amplified TCR beta libraries were sequenced as 87-base-pair reads on the Illumina HiSeq System. From the authors' description of their analysis: In a later analysis, some 80 million unique TCR beta chains were counted across the approximately 620 repertoires, and roughly 10 million of these chains were shared by at least two donors. A nearest-neighbor algorithm error-corrected the raw reads and collapsed the reads into unique sequences, merging closely related sequences to remove PCR and sequencing errors. To assign V, D and J gene segments, CDR3 sequences were aligned to IMGT reference sequences. For a sequence to be retained, a match of at least six nucleotides to both a V gene segment and a J gene segment was required. A rearrangement was called productive if the CDR3 had no stop codons and remained in frame with V and J, and every other rearrangement was called non-productive. CDR3 was defined according to IMGT convention as the region running from the second conserved V-encoded cysteine to the conserved J-encoded phenylalanine. In an earlier analysis of 500 to 650 of the donors, sequences lacking an unambiguous match to a single V gene segment were excluded. An earlier analysis of a few hundred of the donors called V segments functional above 56.7% productive rearrangements and segregating when the between-donor standard deviation exceeded 5%. A statistical classification framework was built to diagnose cytomegalovirus status from the catalog of TCR beta chain sequences. V and J gene assignment, in a later analysis, came from comparing TCR nucleotide sequences with IMGT/GENE-DB human TR gene sequences. In a later analysis, CDR3 sequences and most-parsimonious VDJ recombination scenarios were assigned using the TCRdist pipeline. In a later analysis, each TCR beta chain was defined by its CDR3 amino acid sequence together with its V-gene family, and reads lacking a unique V-gene family were excluded. As a way to deal with suspected cross-contamination and a sequencing artifact, a later analysis dropped roughly 600 nucleotide sequences that were highly shared and had low generation probability. In a later analysis, a clonal expansion index was calculated for each public chain from normalized within-repertoire ranks of inferred template counts. Generation probabilities in a later analysis came from a VDJ recombination model fitted to out-of-frame rearrangements, and those results were checked against IGoR. Hypergeometric tests were used in a later analysis to score TCR-TCR, TCR-HLA and TCR-CMV co-occurrence, with a repertoire-size bias correction applied to the TCR pairs. A later analysis estimated false discovery rates by permuting HLA or CMV assignments 20 times. In a later analysis, co-occurring TCRs were grouped using DBSCAN, with TCRdist sequence similarity added in when clustering inside HLA-allele-positive subsets. Co-occurrence clustering excluded repertoires with fewer than 30,000 or more than 120,000 public chains, plus five with anomalous nucleotide sharing. Held by TCRdb, this immuneACCESS table contains in-frame sequences only and omits some clones. Under half of the omission traces to an unresolved V gene where checked; the cause of the rest is unknown. V, J and clone size derive from that table, while D and trimming were established from the DNA sequence. For this sample there are some 130,000 clones; approximately 79% appear just once. In total, the top ten clones hold about 6.5% of the sample.

On this clone: Which antigen it targets is not known. At one of its ends the junction is not consistent with the germline gene, which may arise from a read error.

The CDR3 covers 14 residues, taking in both the cysteine and the phenylalanine. The CDR3 DNA has 42 bases and is translated from base 1. Taken from the germline V gene (reference sequence), the CDR1 and CDR2 loops are SEHNR and FQNEAQ. The cohort comprised approximately 700 healthy bone marrow donors. At the time of sampling, every cohort member was nominally healthy, though immune exposures that went unrecorded were likely present. The donor was CMV seropositive and was included in the group of 289 seropositive cohort members. A peripheral blood sample was collected from each donor, and TCR beta sequencing was performed on peripheral blood mononuclear cells. The Qiagen DNeasy Blood Extraction Kit was used to extract genomic DNA from the blood cell samples.

The sample consisted of PBMCs. The sequence joins TRBV7-9 to TRBJ2-7, and possibly TRBD1, on 6 matching bases. The receptor comes from a middle-aged man in good health and CMV-seropositive. The nucleotides read TGTGCCAGCAGCTACCAGGGGAGCTCCTACGGGCAGTACTTC. Its protein is CASSYQGSSYGQYF.